This entry lists 27 T cell receptor beta chains sequenced from one sample in a study of T cells after yellow fever vaccination. TCRdb reprocessed the 5' RACE reads with MiXCR, giving one entry per CDR3 protein. The sample lists 250,000 to 350,000 distinct CDR3 sequences; around 6.8% were seen once. The starting material was PBMCs, obtained about 49 days after the first yellow fever vaccination. Every receptor here comes from a man aged 18 to 35 who received the YFV17D yellow fever vaccine.

This clonotype was seen a few times. The chain uses TRBV7-9 and TRBJ1-6; TRBD1 aligns across 8 bases. The CDR3 contains 17 residues. Germline CDR1 SEHNR, CDR2 FQNEAQ (reference sequence). Losses at the gene ends were 4 bases for V and 2 bases for J; bases not matched to a gene: 7. The CDR3 DNA reads as TGTGCCAGCAGCTCCAGTGGACAGGGTACCTATAATTCACCCCTCCACTTT. This sequence encodes CASSSSGQGTYNSPLHF.

This clonotype came up a few times. The chain has TRBV9 and TRBJ1-2, with 8 bases that match TRBD1. Trimming cost V 3 bases and J 7 bases; bases outside gene matches: 5. CDR1 SGDLS and CDR2 YYNGEE come from the germline V gene. There are 13 residues in the CDR3. The CDR3 spells CASSAPTGVGYTF. CDR3 nucleotides: TGTGCCAGCAGCGCTCCGACAGGGGTTGGCTACACCTTC.

This clonotype was seen repeatedly, ten times or more. This chain links TRBV5-6 with TRBJ1-2; 8 nucleotides align to TRBD1. This CDR3 region has 12 residues. With 4 bases clipped from V and 8 bases from J, the junction kept 4 bases outside the gene matches. CDR1 is SGHDT and CDR2 is YYEEEE in the germline V gene. CDR3: CASSPNRGGYTF. CDR3 coding DNA: TGTGCCAGCAGCCCCAACAGGGGGGGCTACACCTTC.

The table lists this clonotype with many counts. The genes are TRBV12-3 or TRBV12-4 and TRBJ1-1, with D unresolved. Deletions cut 5 bases from V and 1 base from J, with 8 bases between. CDR3 size: 13 residues. CDR3 region: CASSTRQNTEAFF. CDR3 in DNA: TGTGCCAGCAGTACTCGACAGAACACTGAAGCTTTCTTT.

The chain links TRBV27 to TRBJ1-1, with 7 bases aligning to TRBD1. After removal of 7 bases from V and 8 bases from J, the junction contained 7 bases not matched to a gene. Looked up from germline, CDR1 is MNHEY and CDR2 is SMNVEV (reference sequence). The length of the CDR3 is 12 residues. CDR3 nucleotide sequence: TGTGCCAGCACCTCCCCAGGGGGGGAAGCTTTCTTT. This codes for CASTSPGGEAFF.

The genes are TRBV6-1 and TRBJ1-4; D call uncertain. The germline CDR1 and CDR2 sequences are MNHNS and SASEGT. The CDR3 sequence is 15 residues long. V gave up 6 bases and J gave up 4 bases, with 15 bases separating them. The CDR3 coding sequence is TGTGCCAGCAGACTGTCGGGATCTGTTAATGAAAAACTGTTTTTT. Its translation is CASRLSGSVNEKLFF.

This clonotype was seen repeatedly, ten times or more. The genes are TRBV7-2 and TRBJ1-5; a possible D gene is TRBD1 (6 bases). V was pared by 3 bases and J by 7 bases, with 10 bases between. This CDR3 region has 13 residues. Germline loops: CDR1 SGHTA, CDR2 FQGNSA. CDR3: CASSFGGAQPQHF. DNA of the CDR3: TGTGCCAGCAGCTTTGGGGGCGCGCAGCCCCAGCATTTT.

The rearrangement joins TRBV4-3 to TRBJ2-1, with D tentatively TRBD1 (5 bases). CDR3 length: 17 amino acids. Looked up from germline, CDR1 is LGHNA and CDR2 is YSLEER. The V end lost 0 bases, the J end lost 7 bases, and 19 bases lay between the germline ends. CDR3 coding DNA: TGCGCCAGCAGCCAAGATTGGGTGATGGGGCTCGATAATGAGCAGTTCTTC. Amino acids: CASSQDWVMGLDNEQFF.

This clonotype has a handful of counts. The chain is built from TRBV6-1 and TRBJ2-7; D is perhaps TRBD2 (5 bases). Germline values: CDR1 MNHNS, CDR2 SASEGT. CDR3 length equals 15 residues. The V end was cut by 6 bases, the J end by 4 bases, with 19 bases between. As DNA, the CDR3 is TGTGCCAGCAGCCCTACGGGGTCAGTGACTTACGAGCAGTACTTC. Amino acids: CASSPTGSVTYEQYF.

The chain is built from TRBV7-6 and TRBJ1-2, with D tentatively TRBD1 (6 bases). The CDR3 extends over 14 amino acids. V was clipped by 4 bases and J by 1 base, with 10 bases between them. Germline assignment: CDR1 SGHVS and CDR2 FNYEAQ. CDR3 DNA sequence: TGTGCCAGCAGCTCAGGACAGTTTAACTATGGCTACACCTTC. Protein sequence: CASSSGQFNYGYTF.

This clonotype came up a few times. The chain uses TRBV18 and TRBJ1-1; D is ambiguous. Trimming removed 3 bases at V and 3 bases at J, with 8 bases between. The CDR3 is made up of 13 amino acids. Germline values: CDR1 KGHSH, CDR2 LQKENI. CDR3 sequence reads: CASSPPEDTEAFF. The CDR3 DNA sequence: TGTGCCAGCTCACCCCCGGAGGACACTGAAGCTTTCTTT.

The rearrangement joins TRBV20-1 to TRBJ2-5; TRBD2 is a possible D gene (7 bases). This CDR3 has 16 residues. Trimming shortened V by 1 base and J by 5 bases, and 20 bases separated the two germline ends. CDR1 is DFQATT, CDR2 SNEGSKA, per germline (reference sequence). The CDR3 loop reads CSARALTGGEGETQYF. DNA of the CDR3: TGCAGTGCTAGAGCATTAACGGGGGGCGAAGGGGAGACCCAGTACTTC.

This chain joins TRBV20-1 and TRBJ2-1; D might be TRBD1 (6 bases). Germline-derived CDR1 and CDR2 are DFQATT and SNEGSKA (reference sequence). V was cut by 3 bases and J by 8 bases, with 11 bases left in between. The CDR3 has 12 residues. CDR3 amino acids: CSASQQGHEQFF. The DNA for the CDR3 is TGCAGTGCTAGCCAACAGGGTCATGAGCAGTTCTTC.

The chain carries TRBV7-9 and TRBJ2-3; the match to TRBD1 covers 8 bases. V was clipped by 5 bases and J by 2 bases; unmatched bases: 9. The CDR3 consists of 16 residues. Per the germline V gene, CDR1 is SEHNR and CDR2 is FQNEAQ (reference sequence). CDR3 amino acids: CASSQMTGAYTDTQYF. The CDR3 DNA is TGTGCCAGCAGCCAGATGACAGGGGCCTACACAGATACGCAGTATTTT.

This clonotype was counted between two and nine times. The V gene is TRBV5-4, the J gene TRBJ1-1; 12 nucleotides agree with TRBD1. The junction had 11 bases not matched to a gene; V was cut back by 4 bases and J by 7 bases. CDR3 size: 16 residues. Germline V gene lookup returns CDR1 SGHNT and CDR2 YYREEE (reference sequence). CDR3: CASSNPGQGAGIEAFF. In nucleotides, the CDR3 is TGTGCCAGCAGCAACCCGGGACAGGGGGCAGGGATTGAAGCTTTCTTT.

The rearrangement joins TRBV7-9 to TRBJ2-7; weak D call: TRBD1 (6 bases). CDR3 length: 14 amino acids. V was pared by 8 bases and J by 6 bases, with 20 bases between. Germline V CDR1 and CDR2: SEHNR, FQNEAQ (reference sequence). As DNA, the CDR3 is TGTGCCAGCGCCCCCGGCAGGGGAAAATGCGAGCAGTACGTC. Its protein product is CASAPGRGKCEQYV.

V gene TRBV5-6 combines with J gene TRBJ2-1; D is perhaps TRBD1 (6 bases). This CDR3 region has 16 residues. Deletions cut 2 bases from V and 0 bases from J, with 12 bases between. Germline V gene sequence: CDR1 SGHDT, CDR2 YYEEEE. The CDR3 nucleotides read TGTGCCAGCAGCTTCCGCCAGGGGCCCTCCTACAATGAGCAGTTCTTC. Protein: CASSFRQGPSYNEQFF. The full variable domain, with the rest looked up from reference TRBV5-6 and TRBJ2-1, is DAGVTQSPTHLIKTRGQQVTLRCSPKSGHDTVSWYQQALGQGPQFIFQYYEEEERQRGNFPDRFSGHQFPNYSSELNVNALLLGDSALYLCASSFRQGPSYNEQFFGPGTRLTVL.

This chain uses TRBV5-4 with TRBJ2-7, with D unresolved. With 0 bases removed from V and 5 bases from J, the gap between germline ends came to 6 bases. The germline V gene encodes CDR1 SGHNT and CDR2 YYREEE (reference sequence). The CDR3 covers 12 residues. The CDR3 region is CASSLDQNEQYV. The CDR3 bases are TGTGCCAGCAGCTTGGACCAAAACGAGCAGTACGTC.

The chain has TRBV7-9 and TRBJ2-7, with D uncertain. Germline V CDR1 and CDR2: SEHNR, FQNEAQ (reference sequence). The V end was cut by 1 base, the J end by 7 bases, with 8 bases between. The CDR3 totals 12 residues. The CDR3 DNA is TGTGCCAGCAGCTTAGTAGGGCAAGAGCAGTACGTC. Residues: CASSLVGQEQYV.

This clonotype was counted a few times. The rearrangement joins TRBV20-1 to TRBJ1-2; D possibly corresponds to TRBD1 (6 bases). Germline CDR1 DFQATT, CDR2 SNEGSKA (reference sequence). This CDR3 has 11 amino acids. Between the trimmed V and J ends, which lost 4 bases and 8 bases, there was a span of 11 bases. The CDR3 DNA follows: TGCAGTGCTACAGGGGTGGGAGGCTACACCTTC. As protein: CSATGVGGYTF.

This clonotype was seen only a few times. V is TRBV5-1 and J is TRBJ2-3; 8 bases map to TRBD2. CDR1 is SGHRS and CDR2 is YFSETQ in the germline V gene. After removal of 6 bases from V and 1 base from J, the junction contained 4 bases not matched to a gene. This CDR3 is built from 14 residues. Written as DNA, the CDR3 is TGCGCCAGCACCGACGGGGGGGGCACAGATACGCAGTATTTT. It specifies CASTDGGGTDTQYF. Drawing the rest from reference TRBV5-1 and TRBJ2-3, the complete variable domain is KAGVTQTPRYLIKTRGQQVTLSCSPISGHRSVSWYQQTPGQGLQFLFEYFSETQRNKGNFPGRFSGRQFSNSRSEMNVSTLELGDSALYLCASTDGGGTDTQYFGPGTRLTVL.

This clonotype was counted only a few times. The chain couples TRBV15 to TRBJ1-1; no firm D call. Germline values: CDR1 LNHNV, CDR2 YYDKDF (reference sequence). The CDR3 length is 14 residues. The V end lost 2 bases, the J end lost 1 base, and 8 bases lay between the germline ends. The DNA of the CDR3 is TGTGCCACCAGCAGAATGCTGGGGAACACTGAAGCTTTCTTT. Its translation: CATSRMLGNTEAFF.

The table lists this clonotype with a few counts. The chain combines TRBV18 with TRBJ2-5, with D possibly TRBD2 on 5 matching bases. V dropped 4 bases and J dropped 4 bases, with 16 bases sitting between them. Germline CDR1 reads KGHSH; CDR2 reads LQKENI. The CDR3 covers 15 residues. CDR3 in amino acids: CASSRASGILETQYF. The CDR3 DNA reads TGTGCCAGCTCACGCGCTTCCGGGATCTTAGAGACCCAGTACTTC.

This clonotype was seen more than once but under ten times. The chain uses TRBV20-1 and TRBJ1-5; D unclear. The germline gives CDR1 DFQATT, CDR2 SNEGSKA (reference sequence). V lost 6 bases, J lost 8 bases, and 17 bases lay in between. The CDR3 contains 13 residues. DNA of the CDR3: TGCAGTGCCGCTGCTCAGAGATGGGAGCCCCAGCATTTT. It codes for CSAAAQRWEPQHF.

This rearrangement joins TRBV29-1 to TRBJ2-1, with TRBD2 matching over 12 bases. The germline gives CDR1 SQVTM, CDR2 ANQGSEA. This CDR3 is built from 18 residues. The J segment lost 2 bases and the V segment lost 5 bases, leaving 13 bases of the junction unmatched. This CDR3 is CSVIWGTGLAGTYNEQFF. The CDR3 DNA reads TGCAGCGTTATATGGGGGACCGGACTAGCGGGAACCTACAATGAGCAGTTCTTC.

The rearrangement uses TRBV5-1 and TRBJ2-1; D remains unclear. The V and J ends lost 2 bases and 2 bases respectively, with 11 bases between them. The CDR3 extends over 15 amino acids. Germline CDR1 is SGHRS and CDR2 is YFSETQ. The CDR3 here is CASSFVPETYNEQFF. Here the CDR3 DNA reads TGCGCCAGCAGCTTTGTGCCAGAGACCTACAATGAGCAGTTCTTC.

This chain's CDR3 is CASRGQGNNEQFF. CDR3 coding DNA: TGTGCCAGCAGGGGACAGGGGAACAATGAGCAGTTCTTC. The rearrangement links TRBV5-4 to TRBJ2-1; 10 bases are shared with TRBD1. This CDR3 has 13 residues. Germline CDR1 SGHNT, CDR2 YYREEE (reference sequence). V lost 5 bases and J lost 5; bases outside the gene matches: 1.